This T cell receptor (beta chain) derives from a study of technical replicates of blood from a handful of donors. TCRdb's table, derived via immunoSEQ multiplex PCR, lists solely in-frame clones and lacks some. The table has around 85,000 clones, roughly 94% seen once. Germline loops: CDR1 LNHDA, CDR2 SQIVND (reference sequence). This CDR3 is built from 12 residues. With 3 bases removed from V and 6 bases from J, the gap between germline ends came to 9 bases. The receptor's source is a human donor in good health. Sample: T cells isolated from PBMCs. The rearrangement joins TRBV19 to TRBJ2-7, with a weak D call TRBD2 (6 bases). The CDR3 region is CASSMRGGEQYF. CDR3 nucleotide sequence: TGTGCCAGTAGTATGCGGGGAGGCGAGCAGTACTTC.